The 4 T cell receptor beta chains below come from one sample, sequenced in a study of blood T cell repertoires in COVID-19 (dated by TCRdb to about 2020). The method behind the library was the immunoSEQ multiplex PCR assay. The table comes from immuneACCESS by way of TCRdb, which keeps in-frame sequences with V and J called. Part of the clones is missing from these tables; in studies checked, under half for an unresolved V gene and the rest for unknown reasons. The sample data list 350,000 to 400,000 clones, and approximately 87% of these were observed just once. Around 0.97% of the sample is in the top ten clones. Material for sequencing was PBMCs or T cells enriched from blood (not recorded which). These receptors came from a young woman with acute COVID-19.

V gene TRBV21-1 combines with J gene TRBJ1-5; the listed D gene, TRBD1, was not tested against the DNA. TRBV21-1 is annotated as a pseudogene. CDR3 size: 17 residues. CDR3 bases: TGTGCCAGCAGCAACGGATCAGGGGGCTTGGTGGATCAGCCCCAGCATTTT. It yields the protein CASSNGSGGLVDQPQHF.

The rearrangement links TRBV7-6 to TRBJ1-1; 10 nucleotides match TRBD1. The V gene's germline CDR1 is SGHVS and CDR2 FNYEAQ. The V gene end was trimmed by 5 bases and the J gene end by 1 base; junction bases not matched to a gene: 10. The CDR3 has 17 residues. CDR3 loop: CASSRQGAPPPNTEAFF. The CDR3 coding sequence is TGTGCCAGCAGCCGACAGGGGGCCCCTCCACCGAACACTGAAGCTTTCTTT.

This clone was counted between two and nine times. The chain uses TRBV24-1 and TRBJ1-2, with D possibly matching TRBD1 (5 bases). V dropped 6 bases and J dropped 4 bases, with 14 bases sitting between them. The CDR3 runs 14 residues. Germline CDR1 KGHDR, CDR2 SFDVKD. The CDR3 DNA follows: TGTGCCACCAGTACGGGGGGGACCCCCTATGGCTACACCTTC. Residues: CATSTGGTPYGYTF.

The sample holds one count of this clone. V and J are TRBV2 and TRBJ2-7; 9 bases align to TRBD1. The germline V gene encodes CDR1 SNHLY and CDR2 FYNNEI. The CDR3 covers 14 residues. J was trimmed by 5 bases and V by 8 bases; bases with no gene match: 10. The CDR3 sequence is CASSTGQGKDEQYF. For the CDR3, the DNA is TGTGCCAGCTCAACGGGACAGGGTAAAGACGAGCAGTACTTC.